Each of the 24 T cell receptor beta chains below was sequenced from the same sample in a study of blood T cells in healthy people across ages. Primed by a sample-barcoded 5' primer and a J-beta primer mix, a second PCR proceeded for about 7 to 11 cycles. From the 5' RACE reads, TCRdb called clonotypes with MiXCR, one entry per CDR3 protein. The sample gives about 780,000 distinct CDR3 sequences, about 42% of which show up once; 15% to 20% is in the top ten. The sequencing input was blood. The receptors derive from an elderly man in good health.

There are a few counts of this clonotype. The J gene is TRBJ2-1, the V gene TRBV5-1, with 14 bases identical to TRBD2. Germline CDR1 and CDR2: SGHRS and YFSETQ. V lost 4 bases to trimming and J lost 6 bases; unmatched junction nucleotides: 6. The CDR3 has 16 amino acids. The CDR3 loop reads CASSPGLAGASNEQFF. CDR3 DNA: TGCGCCAGCAGCCCGGGACTAGCGGGAGCGTCCAATGAGCAGTTCTTC. The full variable domain, in which reference TRBV5-1 and TRBJ2-1 provide the parts outside the CDR3, is KAGVTQTPRYLIKTRGQQVTLSCSPISGHRSVSWYQQTPGQGLQFLFEYFSETQRNKGNFPGRFSGRQFSNSRSEMNVSTLELGDSALYLCASSPGLAGASNEQFFGPGTRLTVL.

The chain has TRBV9 and TRBJ2-1; no reliable D call. The end of the DNA is better explained by TRBJ2-7, so the J call may be wrong. CDR3 length: 16 residues. The V gene's germline CDR1 is SGDLS and CDR2 YYNGEE. CDR3 sequence (DNA): TGTGCCAGCAGCCAATCGGTCGACGGCCCGTCAAACGAGCAGTACTTC. Translated: CASSQSVDGPSNEQYF.

On this clonotype: A much larger clone lies a single base off, so this may be a read error. The rearrangement uses TRBV2 and TRBJ2-5; D remains ambiguous. TRBJ2-7 matches the DNA end more closely, so the J call is doubtful. This CDR3 comprises 11 residues. Germline V gene lookup returns CDR1 SNHLY and CDR2 FYNNEI. The CDR3 region is CAGIRSYEQYF. In DNA form, the CDR3 reads TGTGCCGGCATTCGATCCTACGAGCAGTACTTC.

Note on this clonotype: Germline is not matched at one junction end, which may reflect a read error. The chain has TRBV20-1 and TRBJ2-3, with 10 bases matching TRBD2. The V gene's germline CDR1 is DFQATT and CDR2 SNEGSKA (reference sequence). This CDR3 is built from 16 residues. The CDR3 region is CSARVSGRESTDTRYF. DNA for the CDR3: TGCAGTGCTAGAGTCAGCGGGAGGGAAAGCACAGATACGCGGTATTTT.

Written as DNA, the CDR3 is TGTGCCAGCAGTGGAGACTTCCCGGGGCAGTTCTTC. The encoded protein is CASSGDFPGQFF. The chain carries TRBV25-1 and TRBJ2-1, with unresolved D. Germline V gene sequence: CDR1 MGHDK, CDR2 SYGVNS. The CDR3 spans 12 residues. Trimming left V 4 bases short and J 12 bases short, with 13 bases between.

In its sample, this clonotype was seen a few times. The genes are TRBV5-1 and TRBJ2-7, with D unresolved. This CDR3 is 14 amino acids long. V shed 0 bases and J shed 3 bases, with 10 bases lying between them. Germline CDR1 SGHRS, CDR2 YFSETQ. The CDR3 DNA is TGCGCCAGCAGCTTGGGGTCTTCATTCTACGAGCAGTACTTC. Translating it yields CASSLGSSFYEQYF.

The chain employs TRBV5-1 and TRBJ2-7; a weak D match, TRBD2 (6 bases). V was trimmed by 5 bases and J by 0 bases, leaving 12 bases between them. Germline V gene data show CDR1 as SGHRS and CDR2 as YFSETQ. CDR3 length: 14 residues. The CDR3, as DNA: TGCGCCAGCAGGATGACTAGTGCCTCCTACGAGCAGTACTTC. The encoded protein is CASRMTSASYEQYF. Drawing the rest from reference TRBV5-1 and TRBJ2-7, the complete variable domain is KAGVTQTPRYLIKTRGQQVTLSCSPISGHRSVSWYQQTPGQGLQFLFEYFSETQRNKGNFPGRFSGRQFSNSRSEMNVSTLELGDSALYLCASRMTSASYEQYFGPGTRLTVT.

This clonotype was seen only a few times. CDR3 sequence: CASSYSDGNEQFF. The CDR3 DNA reads as TGTGCCAGCAGTTATTCTGACGGGAATGAGCAGTTCTTC. This sequence joins TRBV27 and TRBJ2-1; no clear D. V shed 4 bases and J shed 7 bases, with 11 bases lying between them. The CDR3 loop spans 13 amino acids. Germline lookup yields CDR1 MNHEY and CDR2 SMNVEV (reference sequence).

The V call is TRBV7-9, the J call TRBJ2-3, with 12 bases fitting TRBD2. Trimming took 2 bases from V and 2 from J; bases not matched to a gene: 5. This CDR3 contains 17 residues. CDR1 is SEHNR and CDR2 is FQNEAQ in the germline V gene (reference sequence). The CDR3 nucleotides are TGTGCCAGCAGCTTACTAGCGGGAGGGCCTGACACAGATACGCAGTATTTT. It encodes CASSLLAGGPDTDTQYF.

This chain uses TRBV12-5 with TRBJ2-1, with 8 nucleotides matching TRBD2. This CDR3 is built from 17 residues. Germline CDR1 is LGHNT and CDR2 is FRNRAP. With V trimmed by 3 bases and J by 4 bases, 11 bases remained unmatched. CDR3 in amino acids: CASGLRVAGGLYNEQFF. The CDR3 DNA reads TGTGCTAGTGGTTTAAGAGTGGCGGGGGGCCTTTACAATGAGCAGTTCTTC. The full variable domain, completed using reference TRBV12-5 and TRBJ2-1, is DARVTQTPRHKVTEMGQEVTMRCQPILGHNTVFWYRQTMMQGLELLAYFRNRAPLDDSGMPKDRFSAEMPDATLATLKIQPSEPRDSAVYFCASGLRVAGGLYNEQFFGPGTRLTVL.

The V call is TRBV29-1, the J call TRBJ2-1; D perhaps matches TRBD2 (5 bases). The ends were cut back, 3 bases at V and 1 base at J, with 10 bases in the middle. CDR1 SQVTM and CDR2 ANQGSEA come from the germline V gene. CDR3 size: 14 residues. CDR3: CSVDGAESYNEQFF. CDR3 in DNA: TGCAGCGTTGACGGAGCGGAGTCCTACAATGAGCAGTTCTTC.

The chain carries TRBV7-9 and TRBJ2-1; 9 nucleotides line up with TRBD2. This CDR3 spans 14 amino acids. The V and J ends lost 6 bases and 4 bases, in that order; junction bases with no gene match: 4. CDR1 is SEHNR and CDR2 is FQNEAQ in the germline V gene (reference sequence). The CDR3 protein is CASSISGSYNEQFF. The CDR3 DNA sequence: TGTGCCAGCAGTATTAGCGGGAGTTACAATGAGCAGTTCTTC.

The chain has TRBV3-1 and TRBJ2-7; 7 bases match TRBD2. Per germline, CDR1 LGHDT and CDR2 YNNKEL (reference sequence). This CDR3 region has 14 residues. The J segment lost 3 bases and the V segment lost 4 bases, leaving 6 bases of the junction unmatched. CDR3 sequence reads: CASSPRAGLYEQYF. The CDR3, as DNA: TGTGCCAGCAGCCCAAGAGCGGGACTCTACGAGCAGTACTTC.

The rearrangement links TRBV7-2 to TRBJ2-7, with D possibly matching TRBD1 (6 bases). The germline V gene has CDR1 SGHTA and CDR2 FQGNSA. This CDR3 region has 14 residues. V gave up 7 bases and J gave up 4 bases, with 17 bases separating them. DNA of the CDR3: TGTGCCAGCACCCTGGGGGCGGAGCCATACGAGCAGTACTTC. It specifies CASTLGAEPYEQYF.

The J gene is TRBJ2-1, the V gene TRBV7-2; perhaps TRBD2 as D (6 bases). Germline V lookup: CDR1 SGHTA, CDR2 FQGNSA. The CDR3 runs 18 residues. V was pared by 0 bases and J by 7 bases, with 22 bases between. CDR3 loop: CASSLAVSDSGRINEQFF. CDR3 nucleotide sequence: TGTGCCAGCAGCTTAGCCGTGAGTGATAGCGGCCGTATTAATGAGCAGTTCTTC.

The genes are TRBV24-1 and TRBJ2-7; 14 nucleotides align to TRBD2. Germline assignment: CDR1 KGHDR and CDR2 SFDVKD. The CDR3 is made up of 18 amino acids. Unmatched junction bases numbered 20, after V lost 12 bases and J lost 5 bases. CDR3 in amino acids: CASTAGGLAGVMCHEQYF. CDR3 DNA sequence: TGTGCCTCAACGGCCGGGGGACTAGCGGGAGTAATGTGCCACGAGCAGTACTTC.

The count of this clonotype is one. The chain has TRBV7-9 and TRBJ2-1, with 9 bases aligning to TRBD2. Germline V gene data show CDR1 as SEHNR and CDR2 as FQNEAQ (reference sequence). This CDR3 has 15 residues. Trimming at V came to 5 bases and at J to 4 bases, leaving 6 bases not matched to a gene. The DNA of the CDR3 is TGTGCCAGCAGCCCCCTAGCGGGACAATACAATGAGCAGTTCTTC. The encoded protein is CASSPLAGQYNEQFF.

The J gene is TRBJ2-7, the V gene TRBV20-1; D is perhaps TRBD1 or TRBD2 (5 bases each). Germline V gene lookup returns CDR1 DFQATT and CDR2 SNEGSKA (reference sequence). Trimming left V 3 bases short and J 2 bases short, with 17 bases between. The CDR3 contains 15 residues. The CDR3 loop reads CSASPGSGRTYEQYF. The CDR3 bases are TGCAGTGCTAGTCCGGGGTCAGGGAGAACCTACGAGCAGTACTTC.

The J gene is TRBJ2-3, the V gene TRBV5-6; perhaps TRBD2 as D (6 bases). The CDR3 is 15 residues long. CDR1 is SGHDT and CDR2 is YYEEEE in the germline V gene. The germline V and J ends were trimmed by 4 bases and 2 bases, with 14 bases remaining between them. The CDR3 sequence is CASSLRGGDTDTQYF. The CDR3 bases are TGTGCCAGCAGCCTCCGGGGCGGGGACACAGATACGCAGTATTTT.

This clonotype turned up a few times. The CDR3 sequence: CASSFRQGGETQYF. In DNA, the CDR3 is TGTGCCAGCAGTTTCAGACAGGGTGGAGAGACCCAGTACTTC. The rearrangement uses TRBV12-3 or TRBV12-4 and TRBJ2-5, with 7 bases that match TRBD1. Germline trimming cut 3 bases from V and 4 bases from J; bases unmatched to any gene: 5. The CDR3 is made up of 14 amino acids.

The chain has TRBV7-8 and TRBJ2-1; D call uncertain. Trimming left V 0 bases short and J 6 bases short, with 6 bases between. This CDR3 spans 13 amino acids. Per the germline V gene, CDR1 is SGHVS and CDR2 is FQNEAQ. The CDR3 region has the DNA TGTGCCAGCAGCTTAGCGTGGGGCAATGAGCAGTTCTTC. Translation gives CASSLAWGNEQFF.

The table lists this clonotype with many counts. The chain joins TRBV29-1 to TRBJ1-1; 9 nucleotides align to TRBD1. CDR1 is SQVTM, CDR2 ANQGSEA, per germline. V lost 4 bases, J lost 0 bases, and 3 bases stayed unmatched. CDR3 length equals 14 residues. CDR3 sequence: CSVAGTGLNTEAFF. The CDR3 DNA reads TGCAGCGTTGCAGGGACAGGGCTGAACACTGAAGCTTTCTTT.

This clonotype is deemed medium-sized. CDR3 sequence: CSAARDPNTEAFF. The CDR3 bases are TGCAGTGCCGCCCGGGACCCGAACACTGAAGCTTTCTTT. The gene calls are TRBV20-1 and TRBJ1-1; possibly TRBD1 for D (5 bases). This CDR3 contains 13 residues. Trimming took 6 bases from V and 1 from J, leaving 12 bases between them. Germline V lookup: CDR1 DFQATT, CDR2 SNEGSKA (reference sequence).

Worth noting for this clonotype: The junction shows a germline mismatch at one end, possibly a read error. The chain has TRBV7-2 and TRBJ2-3; D is perhaps TRBD1 or TRBD2 (5 bases each). This CDR3 region has 12 residues. The germline gives CDR1 SGHTA, CDR2 FQGNSA. Written as DNA, the CDR3 is TGTGCCAGCAGCTCACTAGGGGATATGCAGTATTTT. Protein sequence: CASSSLGDMQYF.